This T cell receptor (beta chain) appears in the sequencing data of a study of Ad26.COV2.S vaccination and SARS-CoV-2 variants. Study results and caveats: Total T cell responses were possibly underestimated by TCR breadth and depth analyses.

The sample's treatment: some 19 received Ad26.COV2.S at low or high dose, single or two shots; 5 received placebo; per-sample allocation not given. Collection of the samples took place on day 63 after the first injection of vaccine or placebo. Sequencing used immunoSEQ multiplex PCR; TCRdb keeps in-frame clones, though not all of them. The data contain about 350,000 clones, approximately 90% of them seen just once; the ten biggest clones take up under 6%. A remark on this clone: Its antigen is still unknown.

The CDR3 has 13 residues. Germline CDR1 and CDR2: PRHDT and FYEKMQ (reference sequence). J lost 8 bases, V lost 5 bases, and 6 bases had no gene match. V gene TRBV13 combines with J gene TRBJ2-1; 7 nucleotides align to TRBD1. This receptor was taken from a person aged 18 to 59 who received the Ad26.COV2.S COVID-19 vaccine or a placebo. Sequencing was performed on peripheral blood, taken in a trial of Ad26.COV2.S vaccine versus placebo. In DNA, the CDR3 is TGTGCCAGCAGCCGGAACAGGGGCTATGAGCAGTTCTTC. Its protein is CASSRNRGYEQFF.